This is a list of T cell receptor beta chains from one sample in a study of blood T cell repertoires in COVID-19. Profiled with immunoSEQ multiplex PCR; TCRdb holds only in-frame clones, not every one. This sample carries some 300,000 clones, approximately 88% of them seen once, and the ten largest clones take 5.5% to 8.5%. The sample taken for sequencing was peripheral blood. These TCRs come from a woman in her 30s who had recovered from COVID-19. CDR3s include the opening cysteine and the closing phenylalanine or tryptophan. Clone size is stated in some rows and not others, as once, few, many or a class when expanded.

clone_size j_call v_call cdr3_aa
NA TRBJ1-2 TRBV28 CASLRGPEGYTF
NA TRBJ1-2 TRBV29-1 CSASGQGALGYTF
once TRBJ2-2 TRBV7-8 CASSLKWTGVVTGELFF
NA TRBJ1-6 TRBV28 CASSLIRNSPLHF
NA TRBJ2-3 TRBV9 CASSYGGTSTDTQYF
NA TRBJ1-3 TRBV2 CASSGDRAGNTIYF
NA TRBJ2-5 TRBV6-1 CASSERGEYQETQYF
NA TRBJ1-2 TRBV28 CASSHSTVRVFGYTF
NA TRBJ2-6 TRBV2 CASSETGRDSGANVLTF
NA TRBJ2-1 TRBV2 CASRNGQGANNEQFF
few TRBJ1-2 TRBV30 CAWKNFGLKASGYTF
NA TRBJ1-1 TRBV10-3 CAISEQKSPEAFF
NA TRBJ2-2 TRBV9 CASSKDREAAGELFF
NA TRBJ2-2 TRBV4-2 CASSPGGSSGELFF
NA TRBJ1-3 TRBV20-1 CSASPGSAGNTIYF
NA TRBJ2-7 TRBV6-1 CASSEGLRFPWNEQYF
NA TRBJ2-1 TRBV5-6 CASSLVVRGGPRGYNEQFF
NA TRBJ1-2 TRBV7-9 CASSLGQSNYGYTF
NA TRBJ2-3 TRBV6-5 CASSYRYRGPADTQYF
NA TRBJ2-3 TRBV2 CASSGLAGGERTDTQYF
NA TRBJ2-5 TRBV30 CAWSVQGRETQYF
NA TRBJ2-3 TRBV2 CASSEEGQGGDTQYF